Sequencing of this T cell receptor (beta chain) was carried out in a study of blood T cell repertoires in COVID-19. Study as a whole: PBMCs, B-cell-depleted T cells, or T cells were the source of the cDNA or gDNA that made up the material.

Sequencing was performed with immunoSEQ multiplex PCR; in TCRdb, only in-frame clones are kept and a portion is missing. This table has 110,000 or so clones, 65% to 85% appearing once. Germline assignment: CDR1 SGHDT and CDR2 YYEEEE. The CDR3 length is 18 residues. A note on this clone: One junction end does not reproduce the germline sequence, and a read error may be involved. Other DNA sequences in the same sample also yield this CDR3.

The chain links TRBV5-6 to TRBJ1-2; the D gene is possibly TRBD1 (6 bases). Sequenced input: peripheral blood. The TCR originated in a man in his fifties or sixties with acute or convalescent COVID-19. The CDR3 nucleotides are TGTGCCAGTAGCTTATTGGGGGCCCGTTTAACTTTGAACTATGGCTACACCTTC. Amino acid sequence: CASSLLGARLTLNYGYTF.